Detailed here is one T cell receptor (beta chain). Its cognate antigen is unknown. Sequencing used immunoSEQ multiplex PCR; TCRdb keeps in-frame clones, though not all of them. The data contain around 190,000 clones, under 95% of them singletons. The data originate from a study of T cell responses to AZD1222 COVID-19 vaccine. Study results and caveats: Unmutated regions of variants are reportedly targeted by nearly half of spike-specific TCRs. No day 14 peak samples; only post-peak repertoires were characterized. Spike-wide coverage was observed for vaccine-associated CD4 TCRs, with dominant responses at 160-218 and 743-854.

The germline V and J ends were trimmed by 0 bases and 7 bases, with 10 bases remaining between them. The germline V gene encodes CDR1 SGHTA and CDR2 FQGNSA. CDR3 length: 15 residues. This TCR was sampled from an adult who received the AZD1222 COVID-19 vaccine. The gene calls are TRBV7-2 and TRBJ1-6, with D possibly matching TRBD1 (5 bases). This material consisted of peripheral blood, taken 28 days after the second AZD1222 dose. The CDR3 is CASSLASGRNSPLHF. CDR3 nucleotide sequence: TGTGCCAGCAGCTTAGCGTCAGGGAGGAATTCACCCCTCCACTTT. The whole variable domain, filled in from reference TRBV7-2 and TRBJ1-6, reads GAGVSQSPSNKVTEKGKDVELRCDPISGHTALYWYRQSLGQGLEFLIYFQGNSAPDKSGLPSDRFSAERTGGSVSTLTIQRTQQEDSAVYLCASSLASGRNSPLHFGNGTRLTVT.